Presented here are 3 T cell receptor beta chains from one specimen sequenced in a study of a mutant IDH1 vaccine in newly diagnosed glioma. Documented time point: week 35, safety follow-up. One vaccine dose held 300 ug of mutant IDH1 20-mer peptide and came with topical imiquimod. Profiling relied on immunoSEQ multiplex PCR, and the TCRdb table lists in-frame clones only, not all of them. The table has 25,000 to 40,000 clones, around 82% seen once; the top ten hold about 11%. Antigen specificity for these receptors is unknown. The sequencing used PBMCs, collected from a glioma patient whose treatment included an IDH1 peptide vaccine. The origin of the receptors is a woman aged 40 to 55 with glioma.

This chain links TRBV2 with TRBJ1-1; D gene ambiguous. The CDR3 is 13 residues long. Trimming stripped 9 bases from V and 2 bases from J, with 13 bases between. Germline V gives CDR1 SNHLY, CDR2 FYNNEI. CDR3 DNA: TGTGCCAGTGGTGGGGATATAAACACTGAAGCTTTCTTT. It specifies CASGGDINTEAFF.

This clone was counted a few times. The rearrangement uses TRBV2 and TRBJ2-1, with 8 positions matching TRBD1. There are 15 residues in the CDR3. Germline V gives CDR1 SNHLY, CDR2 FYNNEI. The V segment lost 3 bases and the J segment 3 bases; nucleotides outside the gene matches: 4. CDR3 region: CASSEQGAVYNEQFF. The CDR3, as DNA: TGTGCCAGCAGTGAGCAGGGGGCGGTCTACAATGAGCAGTTCTTC.

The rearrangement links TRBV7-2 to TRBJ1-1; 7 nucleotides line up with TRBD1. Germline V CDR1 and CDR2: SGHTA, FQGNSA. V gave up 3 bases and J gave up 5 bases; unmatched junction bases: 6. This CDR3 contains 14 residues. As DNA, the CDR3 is TGTGCCAGCAGCTTGGAGACAGGGTTTACTGAAGCTTTCTTT. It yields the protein CASSLETGFTEAFF.